Listed below are T cell receptor beta chains from one sample, sequenced in a study of blood T cell repertoires in COVID-19. TCRdb's table, derived via immunoSEQ multiplex PCR, lists solely in-frame clones and lacks some. Of more than 75,000 clones listed, roughly four fifths were seen once; the top ten hold roughly 14%. Sequencing was performed on peripheral blood. All receptors derive from a human donor in a cohort sampled during active COVID-19. Both conserved end residues are part of each CDR3. A D gene is named only where the DNA matches it firmly. Size values are once, few and many counts, or a class for expanded clones, and some rows have none.

CDR3	DNA	D	J	size	V
CASSLRLTGVNPNYGYTF	TGTGCCAGCAGTTTAAGGTTGACAGGGGTTAATCCTAACTATGGCTACACCTTC	TRBD1	TRBJ1-2	NA	TRBV28
CASSPAAGIYGYTF	TGCGCCAGCAGCCCCGCAGCAGGCATCTATGGCTACACCTTC	NA	TRBJ1-2	few	TRBV5-1
CASSPGQGNDSPLHF	TGTGCCAGCAGTCCCGGACAGGGTAATGATTCACCCCTCCACTTT	TRBD1	TRBJ1-6	NA	TRBV28
CASSLRSGSVAEEQFF	TGTGCCAGCAGCTTAAGGTCGGGGTCGGTAGCCGAAGAGCAGTTCTTC	NA	TRBJ2-1	NA	TRBV7-3
CACHGRTGYEQYF	TGTGCCTGTCACGGGAGGACCGGCTACGAGCAGTACTTC	TRBD2	TRBJ2-7	few	TRBV19
CASSLLLAGAHSYNEQFF	TGTGCCAGCAGCTTACTCTTAGCGGGGGCTCACTCCTACAATGAGCAGTTCTTC	TRBD2	TRBJ2-1	NA	TRBV5-5
CASSRNPGTVSNQPQHF	TGCGCCAGCAGCCGGAACCCCGGGACTGTGAGCAATCAGCCCCAGCATTTT	NA	TRBJ1-5	few	TRBV4-1
CASSPLAGATYEQYF	TGTGCCAGTAGCCCACTAGCGGGGGCTACCTACGAGCAGTACTTC	TRBD2	TRBJ2-7	NA	TRBV19
CASSPLAGDEQYF	TGCGCCAGCAGCCCCTTAGCGGGGGACGAGCAGTACTTC	TRBD2	TRBJ2-7	NA	TRBV5-1
CASSLVLAALQETQYF	TGCGCCAGCAGCTTGGTTCTAGCAGCCCTCCAAGAGACCCAGTACTTC	NA	TRBJ2-5	NA	TRBV5-1
CASTLAGVPSSYNEQFF	TGTGCCAGTACACTAGCGGGGGTGCCGAGCTCCTACAATGAGCAGTTCTTC	TRBD2	TRBJ2-1	NA	TRBV19
CASSPNLIGTDRNTIYF	TGTGCCAGCAGCCCAAATCTTATCGGAACAGATAGAAACACCATATATTTT	NA	TRBJ1-3	NA	TRBV27
CASSEAMGQGNEKLFF	TGTGCCAGCAGTGAAGCGATGGGACAGGGGAATGAAAAACTGTTTTTT	TRBD1	TRBJ1-4	NA	TRBV6-1
CASKETSGGPMRETQYF	TGTGCCAGCAAGGAGACTAGCGGGGGTCCGATGAGGGAGACCCAGTACTTC	TRBD2	TRBJ2-5	NA	TRBV2
CASSPGGGRSSYEQYF	TGTGCCAGCAGCCCCGGTGGAGGCAGAAGCTCCTACGAGCAGTACTTC	NA	TRBJ2-7	few	TRBV5-5
CASSHTRVTEAFF	TGTGCCAGCAGCCATACCAGGGTTACTGAAGCTTTCTTT	NA	TRBJ1-1	NA	TRBV3-1/TRBV3-2
CASSTTALTGELFF	TGTGCCAGCAGCACGACAGCTCTCACCGGGGAGCTGTTTTTT	NA	TRBJ2-2	few	TRBV6-5
CSVEDRGARGYTF	TGCAGCGTTGAAGATCGGGGGGCGCGGGGCTACACCTTC	NA	TRBJ1-2	few	TRBV29-1
CASSIRQGSNQPQHF	TGTGCCAGTAGTATCAGACAGGGAAGCAATCAGCCCCAGCATTTT	TRBD1	TRBJ1-5	NA	TRBV19
CASSASGGYYEQYF	TGTGCCAGCAGTGCGAGCGGGGGATATTACGAGCAGTACTTC	TRBD2	TRBJ2-7	NA	TRBV10-3
CASSISGGAGTGELFF	TGTGCCAGCAGTATTAGCGGGGGGGCTGGCACCGGGGAGCTGTTTTTT	TRBD2	TRBJ2-2	NA	TRBV7-3
CASSDFRVKGFEGYTF	TGTGCCAGCAGTGATTTCAGGGTTAAGGGGTTCGAAGGCTACACCTTC	NA	TRBJ1-2	NA	TRBV6-4
CASSLRQGGNTEAFF	TGTGCCAGCAGCTTACGACAGGGAGGAAACACTGAAGCTTTCTTT	TRBD1	TRBJ1-1	NA	TRBV7-9
CATSRNAPGSGSEAFF	TGTGCCACCAGCAGAAACGCGCCAGGGTCAGGGTCTGAAGCTTTCTTT	NA	TRBJ1-1	NA	TRBV15
CASSPTSGGRYEQFF	TGTGCCAGCAGCCCGACTAGCGGGGGTAGGTATGAGCAGTTCTTC	TRBD2	TRBJ2-1	few	TRBV5-4
CASSLGDRNYGYTF	TGTGCCAGCAGCCTCGGAGACAGAAACTATGGCTACACCTTC	NA	TRBJ1-2	NA	TRBV5-4
CASSRGAGGKFF	TGTGCCAGCAGCCGGGGGGCAGGGGGCAAGTTCTTC	NA	TRBJ2-1	once	TRBV7-8
CASSLDLQGYTEAFF	TGTGCCAGCAGCTTAGACCTACAGGGGTACACTGAAGCTTTCTTT	TRBD1	TRBJ1-1	NA	TRBV7-9
CAWSVSGNNSPLHF	TGTGCCTGGAGTGTATCAGGGAATAATTCACCCCTCCACTTT	NA	TRBJ1-6	NA	TRBV30
CASSQGDTAGAFF	TGCGCCAGCAGCCAAGGGGACACAGCTGGAGCTTTCTTT	NA	TRBJ1-1	NA	TRBV4-1
CASSVGTAGNIQYF	TGTGCCAGCAGTGTGGGGACAGCTGGAAACATTCAGTACTTC	TRBD1	TRBJ2-4	NA	TRBV6-6
CASSQGTGIFISLHF	TGTGCCAGCAGCCAAGGGACCGGGATCTTCATTTCCCTCCACTTT	NA	TRBJ1-6	NA	TRBV3-1/TRBV3-2
CASSPARSNTEAFF	TGTGCCAGCTCACCGGCACGATCGAACACTGAAGCTTTCTTT	NA	TRBJ1-1	NA	TRBV18
CASNPLAGTDTQYF	TGTGCCAGCAACCCCCTAGCGGGCACAGATACGCAGTATTTT	TRBD2	TRBJ2-3	NA	TRBV6-6
CASSLQGADTQYF	TGTGCCAGCAGCTTACAGGGGGCCGATACGCAGTATTTT	TRBD1	TRBJ2-3	NA	TRBV7-7
CASSFAGYEQYF	TGTGCCAGCAGCTTCGCCGGGTACGAGCAGTACTTC	NA	TRBJ2-7	NA	TRBV5-6
CASSPTGSNIQYF	TGTGCCAGCAGCCCGACAGGTAGCAACATTCAGTACTTC	NA	TRBJ2-4	once	TRBV3-1/TRBV3-2
CASSATGSYEQYF	TGCGCCAGCAGCGCGACAGGGTCCTACGAGCAGTACTTC	TRBD1	TRBJ2-7	NA	TRBV5-1
CASSPTHRGGGYTF	TGTGCCAGCAGCCCAACCCACAGGGGAGGCGGCTACACCTTC	TRBD1	TRBJ1-2	once	TRBV28
CASSPSWRLQETQYF	TGTGCCAGCAGTCCCAGTTGGAGATTACAAGAGACCCAGTACTTC	NA	TRBJ2-5	NA	TRBV28